This TCR beta chain originates from a study of vaccination and CD4 T cells after COVID-19. Study as a whole: Four females and six males made up the convalescents, with two Hispanic.

Whole-study results and caveats: For convalescent patients, 304 of the 307 vaccine-specific clones analyzed were classified as spike mono-reactive.

The germline V and J ends were trimmed by 2 bases and 12 bases, with 8 bases remaining between them. The germline CDR1 and CDR2 sequences are MNHEY and SVGAGI. This CDR3 contains 12 residues. Cultured CD4+ T-cell DNA underwent Oncomine TCR Beta short-read sequencing. Researchers extracted genomic DNA from CD4+ T cells that had been cultured. TCRdb reanalysed the PCR reads using MiXCR and keeps one entry per CDR3 protein. This table holds around 12,000 distinct CDR3 sequences, approximately 32% found once. Described treatment: approximately 9-day PBMC culture with coronavirus spike peptide pools or control peptides (ViraFEST assay). TCR sequencing followed the expansion of antigen-specific T cells with peptide pools in ViraFEST. This clonotype was recorded a few times. Antigen unknown.

The origin of this receptor is a human donor who received a COVID-19 vaccine. The source was CD4+ T cells from blood, cultured in vitro, collected before SARS-CoV-2 vaccination. The chain joins TRBV6-5 to TRBJ1-6; D is possibly TRBD1 (6 bases). CDR3 sequence (DNA): TGTGCCAGCAGTTACCGGGGGCAACCCCTCCACTTT. Its translation is CASSYRGQPLHF.